The text below deals with one T cell receptor beta chain. TCR libraries were built from approximately 490 ng of total RNA by linear amplification. TCRdb reanalysed the reads using MiXCR and keeps one entry per CDR3 protein. The table lists 150,000 to 200,000 distinct CDR3 sequences, around 74% of them singletons. The source of the sample is a study of healthy donors' naive CD4 and CD8 T cells. The V gene's germline CDR1 is DFQATT and CDR2 SNEGSKA (reference sequence). This CDR3 is built from 14 residues. The V and J ends lost 4 bases and 4 bases, in that order; junction bases with no gene match: 8. The chain carries TRBV20-1 and TRBJ2-7; 9 bases align to TRBD1. The receptor was isolated from a pool of human donors in good health; the sample pools cells from several healthy donors. Sequenced material: naive CD4+ and CD8+ T cells sorted from blood, pooled from several donors. The CDR3 DNA is TGCAGTGCTATTCTCGGACAGGGGATTTACGAGCAGTACTTC. It codes for CSAILGQGIYEQYF.